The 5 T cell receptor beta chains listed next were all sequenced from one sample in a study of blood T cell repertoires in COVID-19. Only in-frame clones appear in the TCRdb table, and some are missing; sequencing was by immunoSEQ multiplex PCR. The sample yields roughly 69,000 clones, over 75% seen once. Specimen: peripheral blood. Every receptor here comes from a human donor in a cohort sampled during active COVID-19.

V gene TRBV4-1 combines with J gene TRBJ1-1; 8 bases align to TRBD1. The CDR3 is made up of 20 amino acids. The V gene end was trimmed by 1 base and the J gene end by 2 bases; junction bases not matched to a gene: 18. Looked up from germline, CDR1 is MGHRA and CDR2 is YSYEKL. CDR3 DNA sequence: TGCGCCAGCAGCCAAGGGGGACAATTGGGACAGGCGAGTTTCAACACTGAAGCTTTCTTT. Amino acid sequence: CASSQGGQLGQASFNTEAFF.

CDR3 sequence: CASTGVVPSPLHF. The DNA for the CDR3 is TGTGCCAGCACCGGAGTCGTTCCTTCACCCCTCCACTTT. The chain is built from TRBV28 and TRBJ1-6; D gene unclear. CDR3 length: 13 residues. Germline V CDR1 and CDR2: MDHEN, SYDVKM. The V end lost 7 bases, the J end lost 9 bases, and 13 bases lay between the germline ends.

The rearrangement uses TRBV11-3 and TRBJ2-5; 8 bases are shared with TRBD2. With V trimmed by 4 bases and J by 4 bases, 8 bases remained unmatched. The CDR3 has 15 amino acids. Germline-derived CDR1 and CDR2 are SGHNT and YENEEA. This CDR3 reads CASSYTSGGGETQYF. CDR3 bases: TGTGCCAGCAGCTACACTAGCGGAGGTGGAGAGACCCAGTACTTC.

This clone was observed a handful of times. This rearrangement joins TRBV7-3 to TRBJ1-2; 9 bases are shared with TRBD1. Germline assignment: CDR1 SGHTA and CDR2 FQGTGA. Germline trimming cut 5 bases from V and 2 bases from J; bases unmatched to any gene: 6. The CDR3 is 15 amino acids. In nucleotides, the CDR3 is TGTGCCAGCAGCGTGACCGGGACAGGGAACTATGGCTACACCTTC. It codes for CASSVTGTGNYGYTF.

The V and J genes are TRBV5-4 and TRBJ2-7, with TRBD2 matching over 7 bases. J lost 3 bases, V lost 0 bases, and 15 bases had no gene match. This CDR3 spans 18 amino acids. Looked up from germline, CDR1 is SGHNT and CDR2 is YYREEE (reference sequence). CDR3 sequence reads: CASSLGMGGSPIVYEQYF. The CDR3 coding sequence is TGTGCCAGCAGCTTGGGTATGGGGGGGTCCCCGATTGTCTACGAGCAGTACTTC.